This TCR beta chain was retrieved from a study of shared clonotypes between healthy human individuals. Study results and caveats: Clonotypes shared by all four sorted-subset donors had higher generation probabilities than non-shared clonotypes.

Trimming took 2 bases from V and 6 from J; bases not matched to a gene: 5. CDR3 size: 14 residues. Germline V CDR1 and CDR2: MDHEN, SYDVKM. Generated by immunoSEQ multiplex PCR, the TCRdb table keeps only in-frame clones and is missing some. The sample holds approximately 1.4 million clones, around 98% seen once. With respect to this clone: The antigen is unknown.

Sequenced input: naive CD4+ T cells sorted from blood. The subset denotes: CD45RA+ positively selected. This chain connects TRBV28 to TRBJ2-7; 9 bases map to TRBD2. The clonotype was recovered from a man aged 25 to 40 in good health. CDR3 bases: TGTGCCAGCAGTTTAGTAAGACTAGCGGCCGAGCAGTACTTC. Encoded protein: CASSLVRLAAEQYF.